These 31 T cell receptor beta chains were all obtained from the same sample, sequenced in a study of molecular identifiers for immune sequencing clone quantification. In TCRdb, the PCR reads were re-called with MiXCR into one record per CDR3 protein. The sample consists of 250,000 to 400,000 distinct CDR3 sequences, about a fifth of them appearing once. The sample taken for sequencing was naive CD8+ T cells from blood, with Jurkat cell RNA spiked in. Subset noted: FACS-sorted CD8+CD4-CCR7+CD45RA+ naive T cells. Source of these receptors: a human donor in good health. Some libraries in this study had Jurkat cell RNA spiked in.

A word on this clonotype: At one of its ends the junction is not consistent with the germline gene, which may arise from a read error. V gene TRBV4-3 combines with J gene TRBJ2-7; possible D gene TRBD2, 6 bases. Germline CDR1 LGHNA, CDR2 YSLEER. The CDR3 is 17 residues long. As DNA, the CDR3 is TGCGCCAGCGGCCAAGAACTTACAGGACTACGTTCCTACGAGCAGTACTTC. Protein: CASGQELTGLRSYEQYF.

This clonotype was counted at least ten times. V is TRBV29-1 and J is TRBJ2-3, with 9 positions matching TRBD1. The CDR3 runs 15 residues. The ends lost 7 bases at V and 4 bases at J; junction bases unmatched: 12. The germline gives CDR1 SQVTM, CDR2 ANQGSEA. The CDR3 is CSAMVSGQGPDTQYF. The CDR3 nucleotides are TGCAGCGCAATGGTTTCGGGACAGGGACCAGATACGCAGTATTTT.

Many counts were recorded for this clonotype. This rearrangement joins TRBV29-1 to TRBJ1-1; 10 bases line up with TRBD1. V gave up 7 bases and J gave up 4 bases; unmatched junction bases: 6. Germline V gene lookup returns CDR1 SQVTM and CDR2 ANQGSEA. This CDR3 region has 13 residues. CDR3 sequence (DNA): TGCAGCGCTCGGACAGGGGGGGGCACTGAAGCTTTCTTT. Residues: CSARTGGGTEAFF.

The chain uses TRBV4-3 and TRBJ2-7; 9 nucleotides line up with TRBD1. CDR3 length: 16 residues. V lost 0 bases and J lost 1; bases outside the gene matches: 4. Germline V lookup: CDR1 LGHNA, CDR2 YSLEER. The CDR3 DNA sequence: TGCGCCAGCAGCCAAGATACTGGGACAGGGTCCTACGAGCAGTACTTC. Its protein product is CASSQDTGTGSYEQYF.

On this clonotype itself: The CDR3 does not close with the conserved phenylalanine or tryptophan, likely indicating a read error. The rearrangement joins TRBV4-2 to TRBJ2-7, with D unclear. The CDR3 spans 17 residues. Between the trimmed V and J ends, which lost 0 bases and 5 bases, there was a span of 20 bases. CDR1 is LGHNA and CDR2 is YNFKEQ in the germline V gene. The CDR3 nucleotides read TGTGCCAGCAGCCAAGAGACGGCTTCGACTTACCCCCACGAGCAGTACTCC. This encodes CASSQETASTYPHEQYS.

With respect to this clonotype: The conserved closing phenylalanine or tryptophan is absent in this CDR3, likely reflecting a read error. The chain couples TRBV5-3 to TRBJ1-1; 9 bases match TRBD1. TRBV5-3 is annotated as an ORF whose role is uncertain. CDR3 length equals 15 residues. V shed 8 bases, J shed 1 base, and the junction held 9 bases outside the gene matches. CDR3 sequence: CASSGTQGANTEAFL. Written as DNA, the CDR3 is TGTGCCAGCAGCGGAACACAGGGGGCGAACACTGAAGCTTTCCTT.

Regarding this clonotype: This clone may be a read error of a much larger clone one base away. The gene calls are TRBV24-1 and TRBJ2-5; tentative D call: TRBD2 (6 bases). The germline CDR1 and CDR2 sequences are KGHDR and SFDVKD. V was trimmed by 6 bases and J by 9 bases, leaving 25 bases between them. The CDR3 has 16 residues. CDR3 sequence (DNA): TGTGCCACCAGTTCCCAGCCGAAGCGGGTTGGGGCGGCCCAGTACTTC. As protein: CATSSQPKRVGAAQYF.

Worth noting for this clonotype: This may be a read error: a much more frequent sequence differs by one nucleotide. This sequence joins TRBV9 and TRBJ2-7; possibly TRBD2 for D (5 bases). The CDR3 is made up of 14 amino acids. Germline CDR1 SGDLS, CDR2 YYNGEE. V dropped 4 bases and J dropped 2 bases, with 13 bases sitting between them. This CDR3 is CASSPELGAYEQYF. The CDR3 DNA is TGTGCCAGCAGCCCTGAGCTCGGGGCCTACGAGCAGTACTTC.

This clonotype was detected ten times or more. The chain couples TRBV7-9 to TRBJ2-2, with 9 bases aligning to TRBD2. The germline V gene encodes CDR1 SEHNR and CDR2 FQNEAQ (reference sequence). The CDR3 is made up of 17 amino acids. The trim removed 6 bases at V and 1 base at J, leaving 9 bases unmatched. CDR3 in amino acids: CASSFRLAAMNTGELFF. The CDR3 bases are TGTGCCAGCAGTTTCCGACTAGCGGCAATGAACACCGGGGAGCTGTTTTTT.

This clonotype was seen only a few times. CDR3 sequence reads: CASSSLSYNEQFF. CDR3 coding DNA: TGCGCCAGCAGCTCACTCTCCTACAATGAGCAGTTCTTC. This chain joins TRBV4-1 and TRBJ2-1, with D unclear. Trimming shortened V by 5 bases and J by 0 bases, and 5 bases separated the two germline ends. Germline values: CDR1 MGHRA, CDR2 YSYEKL. This CDR3 has 13 residues.

The table lists this clonotype with many counts. V and J are TRBV4-3 and TRBJ1-5, with D hard to call. The CDR3 runs 13 residues. V lost 1 base, J lost 7 bases, and 8 bases lay in between. CDR1 and CDR2 (germline): LGHNA, YSLEER. In DNA form, the CDR3 reads TGCGCCAGCAGCCAAGGAGCAGAACAGCCCCAGCATTTT. Residues: CASSQGAEQPQHF.

This clonotype was counted many times. This rearrangement joins TRBV13 to TRBJ2-2; 10 bases are a match to TRBD1. V trimming: 6 bases; J trimming: 8 bases; junction bases outside the gene matches: 9. Germline values: CDR1 PRHDT, CDR2 FYEKMQ (reference sequence). The CDR3 has 15 residues. This chain's CDR3 is CASSQTGTGVGELFF. CDR3 nucleotides: TGTGCCAGCAGTCAAACCGGGACAGGGGTTGGGGAGCTGTTTTTT.

About this clonotype: This may be a read error: a much more frequent sequence differs by one nucleotide. The chain couples TRBV28 to TRBJ2-3; tentative D call: TRBD1 (6 bases). The CDR3 is 16 residues long. Germline-derived CDR1 and CDR2 are MDHEN and SYDVKM. The CDR3 spells CASRNHRDQPTDTRYF. CDR3 nucleotide sequence: TGTGCCAGCAGGAATCACAGGGATCAACCCACAGATACGCGGTATTTT.

Many counts were recorded for this clonotype. For the CDR3, the DNA is TGTGCCAGCAGCGCCGCCACTAGCGGGGGACTGGCAGATACGCAGTATTTT. Translating it yields CASSAATSGGLADTQYF. The chain uses TRBV9 and TRBJ2-3; TRBD2 agrees at 11 bases. Germline V CDR1 and CDR2: SGDLS, YYNGEE. V lost 3 bases and J lost 4; bases outside the gene matches: 10. The CDR3 runs to 17 residues.

For this clonotype: A read error is possible here, since a much larger clone lies one base away. This chain joins TRBV12-3 or TRBV12-4 and TRBJ2-6; TRBD2 aligns across 8 bases. The CDR3 covers 18 residues. CDR3 in amino acids: CASTTTGLAWSGANVPTF. Written as DNA, the CDR3 is TGTGCCAGCACCACGACAGGACTAGCTTGGTCCGGGGCCAACGTCCCGACTTTC.

This clonotype has a count of ten or more. The chain links TRBV29-1 to TRBJ1-1; D is undetermined. Trimming shortened V by 2 bases and J by 1 base, and 2 bases separated the two germline ends. The germline V gene encodes CDR1 SQVTM and CDR2 ANQGSEA. The CDR3 is 11 residues long. This CDR3 is CSVEQNTEAFF. Written as DNA, the CDR3 is TGCAGCGTTGAACAGAACACTGAAGCTTTCTTT. Full variable domain (remainder filled in from reference TRBV29-1 and TRBJ1-1): SAVISQKPSRDICQRGTSLTIQCQVDSQVTMMFWYRQQPGQSLTLIATANQGSEATYESGFVIDKFPISRPNLTFSTLTVSNMSPEDSSIYLCSVEQNTEAFFGQGTRLTVV.

This clonotype was seen many times. V and J are TRBV20-1 and TRBJ2-7; 11 bases are a match to TRBD1. Trimming cost V 6 bases and J 6 bases; bases outside gene matches: 10. CDR1 is DFQATT and CDR2 is SNEGSKA in the germline V gene (reference sequence). The CDR3 has 14 residues. CDR3 nucleotides: TGCAGTGCCTGGCCCGGGGACAGGGGGATCGAGCAGTACTTC. It is translated as CSAWPGDRGIEQYF.

In its sample, this clonotype was seen a few times. V is TRBV27 and J is TRBJ2-1; no firm D call. The length of the CDR3 is 13 residues. Germline CDR1 is MNHEY and CDR2 is SMNVEV (reference sequence). V dropped 5 bases and J dropped 2 bases, with 7 bases sitting between them. The CDR3 loop is CASSPGAYNEQFF. For the CDR3, the DNA is TGTGCCAGCAGTCCCGGCGCCTACAATGAGCAGTTCTTC.

This clonotype was picked up a small number of times. The chain has TRBV27 and TRBJ1-5, with D perhaps TRBD1 (6 bases). Germline V gene data show CDR1 as MNHEY and CDR2 as SMNVEV (reference sequence). This CDR3 region has 13 residues. Trimming shortened V by 3 bases and J by 6 bases, and 9 bases separated the two germline ends. CDR3 sequence: CASSFTGFQPQHF. CDR3 bases: TGTGCCAGCAGTTTTACAGGGTTTCAGCCCCAGCATTTT.

On this clonotype: A read error may be the cause here, since a much bigger clone is one base away. The gene calls are TRBV11-2 and TRBJ2-1; 7 nucleotides agree with TRBD1. The germline V gene encodes CDR1 SGHAT and CDR2 FQNNGV. CDR3 size: 15 residues. After removal of 5 bases from V and 5 bases from J, the junction contained 9 bases not matched to a gene. The CDR3: CASSLGTETHNEQFF. As DNA, the CDR3 is TGTGCCAGCAGCCTAGGGACAGAAACCCACAATGAGCAGTTCTTC.

This clonotype was detected a few times. The rearrangement links TRBV11-3 to TRBJ2-1; D is unclear. The germline V gene encodes CDR1 SGHNT and CDR2 YENEEA. V was shortened by 3 bases and J by 8 bases, with 17 bases between the two germline ends. The CDR3 length is 15 residues. CDR3 region: CASSFSYEESDEQFF. Written as DNA, the CDR3 is TGTGCCAGCAGCTTTTCGTACGAGGAGAGCGATGAGCAGTTCTTC. The variable domain in full, completed from reference TRBV11-3 and TRBJ2-1, reads EAGVVQSPRYKIIEKKQPVAFWCNPISGHNTLYWYLQNLGQGPELLIRYENEEAVDDSQLPKDRFSAERLKGVDSTLKIQPAELGDSAVYLCASSFSYEESDEQFFGPGTRLTVL.

Comments on this clonotype: A much bigger clone sits one base away, suggesting this may be a read error. The CDR3: CAWKVWDRGSEQYF. CDR3 coding DNA: TGTGCCTGGAAGGTCTGGGACAGGGGTTCCGAGCAGTACTTC. This sequence joins TRBV30 and TRBJ2-7; TRBD1 aligns across 10 bases. The CDR3 consists of 14 residues. Looked up from germline, CDR1 is GTSNPN and CDR2 is SVGIG (reference sequence). Trimming took 4 bases from V and 6 from J; bases not matched to a gene: 9.

This clonotype was observed many times. The chain has TRBV4-3 and TRBJ2-3; D is undetermined. V lost 1 base, J lost 0 bases, and 14 bases lay in between. This CDR3 comprises 17 residues. Per the germline V gene, CDR1 is LGHNA and CDR2 is YSLEER. The CDR3 nucleotides read TGCGCCAGCAGCCAAGTCTCCGTCGGAACTAGCACAGATACGCAGTATTTT. Translation: CASSQVSVGTSTDTQYF.

The sample holds a few counts of this clonotype. The chain joins TRBV6-2 or TRBV6-3 to TRBJ2-3; D is perhaps TRBD2 (5 bases). The CDR3 is 15 amino acids. The ends were cut back, 2 bases at V and 2 bases at J, with 11 bases in the middle. CDR1 is MNHEY, CDR2 SVGEGT, per germline. The CDR3 reads CASSYIRGYTDTQYF. CDR3 coding DNA: TGTGCCAGCAGTTACATTCGAGGGTACACAGATACGCAGTATTTT.

Remarks on this clonotype: A single base separates this from a much larger clone, so it may be a read error. J is TRBJ2-7 and V is TRBV20-1; D may be TRBD2 (5 bases). V lost 0 bases, J lost 0 bases, and 12 bases lay in between. The CDR3 spans 15 residues. Germline CDR1 and CDR2: DFQATT and SNEGSKA (reference sequence). For the CDR3, the DNA is TGCAGTGCTAGAGACCCAGCGGCTAACTCCTACGAGCAGTACTTC. Amino acid sequence: CSARDPAANSYEQYF.

The table lists this clonotype with many counts. The rearrangement uses TRBV24-1 and TRBJ2-3; 10 bases fit TRBD2. The CDR3 covers 17 residues. Germline lookup yields CDR1 KGHDR and CDR2 SFDVKD. Germline trimming cut 4 bases from V and 5 bases from J; bases unmatched to any gene: 11. The CDR3 nucleotides are TGTGCCACCAGTGAAGCTAGCGGGGGCAAGAGGATAGATACGCAGTATTTT. This encodes CATSEASGGKRIDTQYF.

As for this clonotype: Since a much larger clone is just one base distant, this may be a read error. The chain combines TRBV28 with TRBJ1-1, with D unclear. The CDR3 is made up of 15 amino acids. Germline V lookup: CDR1 MDHEN, CDR2 SYDVKM. The V end was cut by 2 bases, the J end by 0 bases, with 10 bases between. The CDR3: CASSLVPGLNTEAFF. Here the CDR3 DNA reads TGTGCCAGCAGTTTAGTACCGGGCTTGAACACTGAAGCTTTCTTT.

This clonotype was seen a single time. At one of its ends the junction is not consistent with the germline gene, which may arise from a read error. The chain recombines TRBV25-1 with TRBJ2-3; 10 bases fit TRBD2. The CDR3 extends over 15 amino acids. Germline loops: CDR1 MGHDK, CDR2 SYGVNS. The CDR3 protein is CAGSLLAGVTDTQYF. DNA for the CDR3: TGTGCCGGCAGCCTCCTAGCGGGGGTCACAGATACGCAGTATTTT.

This chain joins TRBV4-3 and TRBJ2-1, with unresolved D. V lost 1 base and J 6 bases, leaving 13 bases between the germline ends. Per the germline V gene, CDR1 is LGHNA and CDR2 is YSLEER. CDR3 length: 15 residues. CDR3: CASSQGFFGLNEQFF. The DNA of the CDR3 is TGCGCCAGCAGCCAAGGTTTCTTCGGCCTCAATGAGCAGTTCTTC.

A note on this clonotype: A single base separates this from a much larger clone, so it may be a read error. V is TRBV19 and J is TRBJ2-6; no clear D. The CDR3 is made up of 12 amino acids. The V gene's germline CDR1 is LNHDA and CDR2 SQIVND (reference sequence). V lost 8 bases, J lost 0 bases, and 2 bases lay in between. CDR3 in DNA: TGTGCCAGTGCCTCTGGGGCCAACGTCCTGACTTTC. Its protein is CASASGANVLTF.

Regarding this clonotype: A much larger clonotype is one base distant, so this may be a read error. The CDR3 nucleotides read TGTGCCAGCAGAGACAGGTCCATTAGCTCCTACGAGCAGTGCTTC. Amino acid sequence: CASRDRSISSYEQCF. The gene calls are TRBV6-2 or TRBV6-3 and TRBJ2-7; tentative D call: TRBD1 (6 bases). Germline assignment: CDR1 MNHEY and CDR2 SVGEGT. The CDR3 runs 15 residues.